The TCR beta chain described here comes from a study of somatic mutations in cytotoxic T cells in rheumatoid arthritis. Some clones are missing from TCRdb's copy, which holds only in-frame ones; the method was immunoSEQ multiplex PCR. Of about 18,000 clones listed, about four fifths are singletons. Germline V gene sequence: CDR1 MNHEY, CDR2 SMNVEV (reference sequence). This CDR3 is built from 15 residues. With 5 bases clipped from V and 8 bases from J, the junction kept 11 bases outside the gene matches. Sequencing was done on a sample of CD8+ T cells sorted from blood. The clonotype originates from an adult with rheumatoid arthritis. The V gene is TRBV27, the J gene TRBJ1-5, with 8 bases lining up with TRBD1. The CDR3, as DNA: TGTGCCAGCAGTCTCGGACAGGGTTGGAATGAGCCCCAGCATTTT. Amino acid sequence: CASSLGQGWNEPQHF.